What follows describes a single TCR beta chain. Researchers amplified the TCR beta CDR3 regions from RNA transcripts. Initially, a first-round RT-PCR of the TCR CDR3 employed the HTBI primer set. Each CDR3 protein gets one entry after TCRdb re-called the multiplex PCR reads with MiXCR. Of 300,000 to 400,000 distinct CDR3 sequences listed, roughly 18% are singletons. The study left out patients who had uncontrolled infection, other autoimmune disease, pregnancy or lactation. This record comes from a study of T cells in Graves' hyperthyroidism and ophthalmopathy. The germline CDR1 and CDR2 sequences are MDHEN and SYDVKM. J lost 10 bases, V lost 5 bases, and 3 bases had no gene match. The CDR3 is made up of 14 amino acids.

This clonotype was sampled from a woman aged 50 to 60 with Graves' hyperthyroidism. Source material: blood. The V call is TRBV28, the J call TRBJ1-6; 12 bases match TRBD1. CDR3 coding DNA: TGTGCCAGCAGTCCCGGGACAGGGGGCTCACCCCTCCACTTT. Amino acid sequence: CASSPGTGGSPLHF.